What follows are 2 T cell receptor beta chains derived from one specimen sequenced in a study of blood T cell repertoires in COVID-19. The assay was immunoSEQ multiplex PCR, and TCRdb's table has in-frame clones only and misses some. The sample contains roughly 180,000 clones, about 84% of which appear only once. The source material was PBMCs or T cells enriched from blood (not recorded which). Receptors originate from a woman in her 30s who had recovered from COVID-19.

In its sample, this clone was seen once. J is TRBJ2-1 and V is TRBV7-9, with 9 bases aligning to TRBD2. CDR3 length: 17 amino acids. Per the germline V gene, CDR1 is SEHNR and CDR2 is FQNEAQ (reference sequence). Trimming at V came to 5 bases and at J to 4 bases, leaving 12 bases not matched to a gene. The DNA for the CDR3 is TGTGCCAGCAGCCTACCAATCCGACTAGCGGTGTACAATGAGCAGTTCTTC. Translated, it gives CASSLPIRLAVYNEQFF.

The CDR3 coding sequence is TGTGCCAGCAGCGGAGGGACTAGCGGTGGAGAGACCCAGTACTTC. It yields the protein CASSGGTSGGETQYF. V is TRBV9 and J is TRBJ2-5, with TRBD2 matching over 11 bases. J lost 4 bases, V lost 3 bases, and 5 bases had no gene match. Germline V lookup: CDR1 SGDLS, CDR2 YYNGEE. The CDR3 length is 15 residues.